A selection of T cell receptor beta chains follows, all from one sample in a study of control samples from healthy donors and cancer patients. Data came from immunoSEQ multiplex PCR; TCRdb stores just in-frame clones and leaves some out. Here the sample spans over 7,500 clones, around nine tenths being singletons. The specimen was PBMCs. The receptors come from a man between 60 and 75 years old with colorectal cancer. Each CDR3 is given with its conserved first and last residue.

>16|TRBV28|TRBJ1-4
CASRTLRVRGGEKLFF
>17|TRBV30|TRBJ2-4
CAWSVPPWGRAKNIQYF
>15|TRBV9|TRBJ1-2
CASSPTGGGGYGYTF
>14|TRBV18|TRBJ2-7
CASSPPVGHYEQYF
>15|TRBV27|TRBJ2-7
CASSRTGAAYYEQYF
>16|TRBV27|TRBJ2-3
CASSLGTATGVNTQYF
>14|TRBV9|TRBJ2-2
CASSVVSGAGELFF
>12|TRBV28|TRBJ1-1
CASSFWVTEAFF
>16|TRBV9|TRBJ1-3
CASSVADGGPGGTIYF
>15|TRBV7-3|TRBJ1-1
CASSFSGGASTEAFF
>14|TRBV27|TRBJ1-6
CASTGRRGYSPLHF
>15|TRBV2|TRBJ1-4
CASTLGPGENEKLFF
>11|TRBV29-1|TRBJ1-1
CSVDRGGEAFF
>14|TRBV11-2|TRBJ1-2
CASSPSGGGYGYTF
>14|TRBV9|TRBJ1-2
CASSGSPANYGYTF
>14|TRBV11-2|TRBJ2-7
CASSSLQGSYEQYF
>13|TRBV2|TRBJ2-3
CASSDRFSDTQYF
>15|TRBV6-5|TRBJ1-3
CASSQHGISGNTIYF
>15|TRBV9|TRBJ1-4
CASSVAGGINEKLFF
>15|TRBV27|TRBJ1-2
CASSLFRGLNYGYTF
>12|TRBV28|TRBJ1-5
CASSFRNQPQHF
>15|TRBV7-2|TRBJ2-2
CASSRGQANTGELFF
>14|TRBV19|TRBJ1-6
CATRTGVYNSPLHF
>18|TRBV12-2|TRBJ2-6
CASRRVVIHTKSGNVLTF
>14|TRBV2|TRBJ2-7
CASRGSHGREGQYF
>16|TRBV7-9|TRBJ2-3
CASSLEPGPGTDTQYF
>12|TRBV9|TRBJ1-2
CASSVGGYGYTF
>15|TRBV4-1|TRBJ1-2
CASSLSPGTHYGYTF
>14|TRBV20-1|TRBJ2-7
CSASESPGPYEQYF
>15|TRBV9|TRBJ1-6
CASSVGPIVSSPLHF
>13|TRBV7-9|TRBJ1-1
CASSSPQNTEAFF
>15|TRBV6-6|TRBJ1-1
CASRDSRGVWTEAFF
>14|TRBV7-2|TRBJ2-7
CASSLVMSEYEQYF
>14|TRBV7-9|TRBJ1-1
CASSLDTAHSEAFF
>13|TRBV30|TRBJ1-2
CAWRPRGNYGYTF
>14|TRBV18|TRBJ1-4
CASSPPGLDEKLFF
>17|TRBV6-2/TRBV6-3|TRBJ1-1
CASSWDIDRGHYTEAFF
>12|TRBV6-2/TRBV6-3|TRBJ2-7
CASGYSRPNVFF
>21|TRBV4-3|TRBJ1-3
CASSQEPFGQGVIVSGNTIYF
>16|TRBV2|TRBJ1-2
CASSEPLILRGGGYTF
>18|TRBV4-1|TRBJ2-7
CASSQVPLLRGLTYEQYF
>11|TRBV28|TRBJ1-1
CASRTHTEAFF
>14|TRBV19|TRBJ2-5
CASSIGTGIKTQYF
>15|TRBV25-1|TRBJ1-5
CASSDGGRGNQPQHF
>13|TRBV30|TRBJ2-1
CAWSVPGVLEQFF
>14|TRBV27|TRBJ1-1
CASIPAQGNTEAFF
>15|TRBV4-2|TRBJ1-5
CASSQGVSSNQPQHF
>13|TRBV27|TRBJ2-7
CASKSAGGYEQYF